What follows describes a single T cell receptor (beta chain). The data derive from a study of cytomegalovirus exposure and HLA in healthy donors. Germline CDR1 reads SGHRS; CDR2 reads YFSETQ. V was pared by 0 bases and J by 0 bases, with 9 bases between. This CDR3 comprises 15 residues. PCR amplification relied on 60 Vbeta primers (plus 13 Jbeta primers). Clones were sequenced by immunoSEQ multiplex PCR, and TCRdb holds only the in-frame ones, with some missing. The sample comprises roughly 70,000 clones, just over 75% of which are singletons, and about 6.5% rests with the top ten. The specimen was PBMCs. The V gene is TRBV5-1, the J gene TRBJ1-1; D remains unclear. The source of this sequence is a man between 45 and 60 years old in good health and CMV-seronegative. This chain's CDR3 is CASSLAQALNTEAFF. DNA for the CDR3: TGCGCCAGCAGCTTGGCCCAGGCGTTGAACACTGAAGCTTTCTTT.